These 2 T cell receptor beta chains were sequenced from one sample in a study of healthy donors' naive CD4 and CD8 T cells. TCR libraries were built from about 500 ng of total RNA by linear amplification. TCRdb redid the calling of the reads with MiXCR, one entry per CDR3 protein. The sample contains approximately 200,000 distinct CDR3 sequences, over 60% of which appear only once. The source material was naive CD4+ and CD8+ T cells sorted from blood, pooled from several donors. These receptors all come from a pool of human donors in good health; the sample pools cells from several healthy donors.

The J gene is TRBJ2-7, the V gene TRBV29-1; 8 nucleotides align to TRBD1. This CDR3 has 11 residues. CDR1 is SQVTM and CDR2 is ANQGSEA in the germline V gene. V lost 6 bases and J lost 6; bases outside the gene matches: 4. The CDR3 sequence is CSVRQGSEQYF. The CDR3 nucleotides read TGCAGCGTCCGACAGGGGTCCGAGCAGTACTTC.

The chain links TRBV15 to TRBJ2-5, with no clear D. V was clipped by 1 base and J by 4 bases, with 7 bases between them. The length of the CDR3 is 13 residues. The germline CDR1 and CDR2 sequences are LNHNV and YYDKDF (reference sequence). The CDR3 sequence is CATSRVSLETQYF. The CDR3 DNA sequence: TGTGCCACCAGCAGAGTGAGCCTAGAGACCCAGTACTTC.